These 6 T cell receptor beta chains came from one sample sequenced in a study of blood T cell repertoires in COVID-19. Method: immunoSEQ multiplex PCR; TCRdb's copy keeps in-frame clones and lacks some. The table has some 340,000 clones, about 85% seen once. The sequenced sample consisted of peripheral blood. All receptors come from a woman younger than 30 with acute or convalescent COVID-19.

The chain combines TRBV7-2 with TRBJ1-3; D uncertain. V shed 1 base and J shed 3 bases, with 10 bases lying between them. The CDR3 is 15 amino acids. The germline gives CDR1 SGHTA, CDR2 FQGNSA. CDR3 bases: TGTGCCAGCAGCTTAGGAGGTGTAGTTGGAAACACCATATATTTT. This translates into CASSLGGVVGNTIYF.

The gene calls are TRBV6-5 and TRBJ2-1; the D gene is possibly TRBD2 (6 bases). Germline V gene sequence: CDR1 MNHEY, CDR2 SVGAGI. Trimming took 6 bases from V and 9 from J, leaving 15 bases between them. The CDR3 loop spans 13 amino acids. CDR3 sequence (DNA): TGTGCCAGCAGCCCCGACCGGGGGTCTGAGCAGTTCTTC. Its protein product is CASSPDRGSEQFF.

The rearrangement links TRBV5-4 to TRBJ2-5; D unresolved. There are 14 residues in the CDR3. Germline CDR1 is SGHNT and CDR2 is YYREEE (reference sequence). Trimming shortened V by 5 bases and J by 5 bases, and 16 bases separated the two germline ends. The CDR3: CASRNRPYEETQYF. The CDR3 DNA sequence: TGTGCCAGCAGAAATCGTCCCTACGAGGAGACCCAGTACTTC. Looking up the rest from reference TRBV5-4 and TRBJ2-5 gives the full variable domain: ETGVTQSPTHLIKTRGQQVTLRCSSQSGHNTVSWYQQALGQGPQFIFQYYREEENGRGNFPPRFSGLQFPNYSSELNVNALELDDSALYLCASRNRPYEETQYFGPGTRLLVL.

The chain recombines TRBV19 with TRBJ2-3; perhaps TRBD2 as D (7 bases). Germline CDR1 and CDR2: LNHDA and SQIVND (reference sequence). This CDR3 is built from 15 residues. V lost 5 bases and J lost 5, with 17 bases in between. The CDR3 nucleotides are TGTGCCAGTAGTTCAGGACGGGGGGCAGTAGATACGCAGTATTTT. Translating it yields CASSSGRGAVDTQYF.

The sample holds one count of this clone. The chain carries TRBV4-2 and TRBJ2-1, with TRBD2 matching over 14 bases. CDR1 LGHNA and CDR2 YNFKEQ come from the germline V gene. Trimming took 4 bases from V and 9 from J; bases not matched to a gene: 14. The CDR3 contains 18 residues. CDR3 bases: TGTGCCAGCAGCCGCACTCCCGGGACTAGCGGGGGCTGGGCTGAGCAGTTCTTC. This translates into CASSRTPGTSGGWAEQFF.

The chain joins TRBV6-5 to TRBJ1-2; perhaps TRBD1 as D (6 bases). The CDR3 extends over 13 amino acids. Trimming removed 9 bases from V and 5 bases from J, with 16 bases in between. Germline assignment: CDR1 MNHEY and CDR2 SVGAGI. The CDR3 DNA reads TGTGCCAGTTCGCAGGGACACAGATATGGCTACACCTTC. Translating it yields CASSQGHRYGYTF.